This T cell receptor (beta chain) was recovered during a study of cytomegalovirus exposure and HLA in healthy donors. The CDR3 contains 11 residues. Trimming took off 2 bases at V and 8 bases at J, with 6 bases between the two ends. CDR1 and CDR2 from the germline V gene are SEHNR and FQNEAQ (reference sequence). Use of 60 Vbeta and 13 Jbeta primers characterized the PCR. Assay: immunoSEQ multiplex PCR; the TCRdb copy retains only in-frame clones and omits some. The data show approximately 110,000 clones, around 70% seen once. This receptor was taken from a man aged 25 to 40 in good health and CMV-seronegative. The sample taken for sequencing was PBMCs. This chain joins TRBV7-9 and TRBJ1-2, with no clear D. CDR3 residues: CASSLMRGYTF. The DNA of the CDR3 is TGTGCCAGCAGCTTAATGCGGGGCTACACCTTC.